The clone carrying this T cell receptor beta chain occurred a few times. The authors' processing: Nucleated cell counts were estimated from reference gene primer amplification. This table comes from immunoSEQ multiplex PCR, and its TCRdb copy is limited to in-frame clones, with some not included. V, J and clone size derive from that table, while D and trimming were established from the DNA sequence. The repertoire holds roughly 250,000 clones, with approximately 87% as singletons. This specimen comes from a study of blood T cell repertoires in COVID-19. Study-wide context: The origin of the acute and convalescent COVID-19 samples was the United States, Italy and Spain. T cells, B-cell-depleted T cells, or PBMCs provided the cDNA or gDNA that served as material.

V was pared by 6 bases and J by 4 bases, with 13 bases between. Germline V lookup: CDR1 SGHDT, CDR2 YYEEEE. This CDR3 has 14 amino acids. The V gene is TRBV5-6, the J gene TRBJ1-4; D remains unclear. The sequencing sample was made of peripheral blood. This receptor was identified in a human donor in a cohort sampled during active COVID-19. Here the CDR3 DNA reads TGTGCCAGCAACCCGGGGTGGGGTAATGAAAAACTGTTTTTT. Amino acid sequence: CASNPGWGNEKLFF.